A selection of T cell receptor beta chains follows, all from one sample in a study of shared clonotypes between healthy human individuals. Sequencing used immunoSEQ multiplex PCR; TCRdb keeps in-frame clones, though not all of them. The sample consists of 75,000 to 100,000 clones, about 45% of them appearing once. The sequencing input was PBMCs. The origin of the receptors is a woman aged 40 to 50 in good health. Some clones in this sample may be carry-over from other donors' samples. Both conserved end residues are trimmed from each CDR3.

v_gene	CDR3aa
TRBV6-4	ASSLTGGTSYGYT
TRBV6-4	ASSDVNSGANVLT
TRBV6-6	ASSGTLNTEAF
TRBV11-1	ASSWEAETQY
TRBV6-1	ASSAARTSNTGELF
TRBV19	ASSNLAGGLSVNEQF
TRBV30	AWSMVSDTQY
TRBV29-1	SVGVGGAEAF
TRBV6-5	ASSYEPGLTNEQF
TRBV14	ASSPGLADREQF
TRBV21-1	ASSVLHWHHQPQH
TRBV28	ASRSGPPNEKLF
TRBV27	ASRGGLAYNEQF
TRBV27	ASSLSETQY
TRBV4-3	ASSQAGTGVGEQY
TRBV30	AWSVPRSGGHGNTIY
TRBV29-1	SVGVGSRETQY
TRBV2	ASSGLRYGYT